The clone carrying this T cell receptor (beta chain) has at least ten counts. The antigen remains unidentified. This specimen belongs to a study of CD8+CD57+ T cells in acquired aplastic anemia. Study overall: DNA recovered from sorted CD4+ and CD8+ cells had a mean of approximately 3.2 ug.

Study-level findings and limits: Common to patients and controls were approximately 30 CD8+ CDR3 sequences. Between the patient and control groups, CD8+ Simpson's diversity did not differ significantly.

Genomic DNA acted as the template from which TCR beta VDJ combination and CDR3 sequence profiling were carried out. One entry per CDR3 protein, called by TCRdb with MiXCR from the reads. The table has 400,000 to 450,000 distinct CDR3 sequences, 65% to 80% seen once; the top ten hold around 4%. V lost 4 bases and J 9 bases, leaving 14 bases between the germline ends. This CDR3 is 14 amino acids long. Looked up from germline, CDR1 is SGHKS and CDR2 is YYEKEE (reference sequence). The V and J genes are TRBV5-5 and TRBJ1-6; perhaps TRBD1 as D (5 bases). The sample taken for sequencing was sorted CD4+, CD8+, or CD8+CD57+ T cells (not recorded which) from PBMCs. The sequence was obtained from a human donor in good health, serving as a control. The DNA of the CDR3 is TGTGCCAGCAGCCCAACTGACAGCGCTTCACCCCTCCACTTT. Amino acids: CASSPTDSASPLHF.